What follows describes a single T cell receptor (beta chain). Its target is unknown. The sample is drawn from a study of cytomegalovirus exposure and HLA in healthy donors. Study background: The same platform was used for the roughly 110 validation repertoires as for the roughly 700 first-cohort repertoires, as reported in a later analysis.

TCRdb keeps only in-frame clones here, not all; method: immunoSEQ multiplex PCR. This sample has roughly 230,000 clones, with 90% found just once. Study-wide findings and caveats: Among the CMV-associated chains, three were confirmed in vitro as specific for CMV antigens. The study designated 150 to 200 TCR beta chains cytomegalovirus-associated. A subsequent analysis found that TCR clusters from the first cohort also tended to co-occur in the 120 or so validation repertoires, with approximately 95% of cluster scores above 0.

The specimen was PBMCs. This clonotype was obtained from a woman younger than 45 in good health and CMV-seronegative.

The CDR3 DNA is TGTGCCAGCTCACTCAGCGGGAGGACGATCACCGGGGAGCTGTTTTTT. It encodes CASSLSGRTITGELFF. The V and J genes are TRBV18 and TRBJ2-2; 9 nucleotides match TRBD2. The junction had 7 bases not matched to a gene; V was cut back by 4 bases and J by 4 bases. CDR1 and CDR2 from the germline V gene are KGHSH and LQKENI. This CDR3 spans 16 amino acids. The full variable domain, its missing parts supplied by reference TRBV18 and TRBJ2-2, is NAGVMQNPRHLVRRRGQEARLRCSPMKGHSHVYWYRQLPEEGLKFMVYLQKENIIDESGMPKERFSAEFPKEGPSILRIQQVVRGDSAAYFCASSLSGRTITGELFFGEGSRLTVL.